This entry lists 25 T cell receptor beta chains sequenced from one sample in a study of shared clonotypes between healthy human individuals. CD8 cells regarded as naive lacked CD45RO, were positively chosen for CCR7, and omitted terminally differentiated effector memory CD45RA+ cells. Measured with immunoSEQ multiplex PCR; TCRdb has only the in-frame clones, and not every one. Among roughly 2.1 million clones listed, 93% were seen once. The material sequenced was naive CD8+ T cells from PBMCs. These receptors were taken from a man between 18 and 35 years old in good health. Some clones in this sample may be carry-over from other donors' samples.

The V gene is TRBV28, the J gene TRBJ2-1; TRBD2 agrees at 8 bases. Trimming took 2 bases from V and 4 from J; bases not matched to a gene: 4. The CDR3 loop spans 15 amino acids. Looked up from germline, CDR1 is MDHEN and CDR2 is SYDVKM. Here the CDR3 DNA reads TGTGCCAGCAGTTTAACTAGCGGACTGTACAATGAGCAGTTCTTC. Residues: CASSLTSGLYNEQFF.

Comment on this clone: Other DNA sequences in the sample encode the same CDR3. V gene TRBV5-6 combines with J gene TRBJ1-5; TRBD1 is a possible D gene (6 bases). CDR1 and CDR2 (germline): SGHDT, YYEEEE. Trimming shortened V by 0 bases and J by 1 base, and 11 bases separated the two germline ends. The CDR3 runs 16 residues. The CDR3 region is CASSLAGGRSNQPQHF. CDR3 coding DNA: TGTGCCAGCAGCTTGGCGGGGGGCCGAAGCAATCAGCCCCAGCATTTT.

The rearrangement links TRBV5-6 to TRBJ1-2; D is possibly TRBD1 (6 bases). This CDR3 contains 15 residues. The germline V gene has CDR1 SGHDT and CDR2 YYEEEE. Trimming took 4 bases from V and 3 from J, leaving 16 bases between them. The CDR3 DNA reads as TGTGCCAGCAGCACGCCAGGGGCGAACTACTATGGCTACACCTTC. It yields the protein CASSTPGANYYGYTF.

The chain joins TRBV27 to TRBJ2-1; D uncertain. Germline V gives CDR1 MNHEY, CDR2 SMNVEV (reference sequence). Trimming took off 5 bases at V and 5 bases at J, with 16 bases between the two ends. The CDR3 runs 15 residues. The CDR3 spells CASSPTRTSNNEQFF. CDR3 nucleotides: TGTGCCAGCAGTCCAACCCGAACATCCAACAATGAGCAGTTCTTC.

This clone was seen only once. The rearrangement uses TRBV28 and TRBJ1-5, with 7 bases that match TRBD1. The CDR3 is made up of 16 amino acids. J was trimmed by 4 bases and V by 4 bases; bases with no gene match: 10. The V gene's germline CDR1 is MDHEN and CDR2 SYDVKM. In DNA, the CDR3 is TGTGCCAGCAGTTCCTATCCGGGACAGCTTAATCAGCCCCAGCATTTT. As protein: CASSSYPGQLNQPQHF.

The CDR3 protein is CASYLRTENTEAFF. Here the CDR3 DNA reads TGTGCCAGCTATTTAAGGACAGAGAACACTGAAGCTTTCTTT. The chain combines TRBV2 with TRBJ1-1; D is possibly TRBD1 (6 bases). Trimming stripped 8 bases from V and 1 base from J, with 14 bases between. The CDR3 covers 14 residues. Germline values: CDR1 SNHLY, CDR2 FYNNEI.

A word on this clone: Other DNA sequences of this sample code for an identical CDR3. The chain is built from TRBV7-2 and TRBJ2-1; D uncertain. This CDR3 spans 12 amino acids. The germline V gene has CDR1 SGHTA and CDR2 FQGNSA. V was shortened by 1 base and J by 7 bases, with 5 bases between the two germline ends. The CDR3 bases are TGTGCCAGCAGCTTAGGCCGGAATGAGCAGTTCTTC. It yields the protein CASSLGRNEQFF.

The CDR3 spells CASSARGYNEQFF. In nucleotides, the CDR3 is TGTGCCAGTAGTGCCAGGGGATACAATGAGCAGTTCTTC. The rearrangement uses TRBV19 and TRBJ2-1; a weak D match, TRBD1 (6 bases). Per germline, CDR1 LNHDA and CDR2 SQIVND (reference sequence). V shed 5 bases and J shed 4 bases, with 9 bases lying between them. The CDR3 runs 13 residues.

This chain uses TRBV28 with TRBJ1-1; D is ambiguous. Germline V CDR1 and CDR2: MDHEN, SYDVKM. The CDR3 has 14 residues. The V end lost 3 bases, the J end lost 5 bases, and 13 bases lay between the germline ends. The CDR3 protein is CASSFHRVVTEAFF. CDR3 bases: TGTGCCAGCAGTTTCCACCGGGTGGTAACTGAAGCTTTCTTT.

The V gene is TRBV27, the J gene TRBJ2-1, with TRBD1 identical over 9 bases. Germline CDR1 MNHEY, CDR2 SMNVEV (reference sequence). The V and J ends lost 3 bases and 3 bases, in that order; junction bases with no gene match: 6. The CDR3 sequence is 16 residues long. The CDR3 loop reads CASSLDGTGLYNEQFF. CDR3 coding DNA: TGTGCCAGCAGTTTGGACGGGACAGGGCTCTACAATGAGCAGTTCTTC.

This clone showed up just once. The chain is built from TRBV6-5 and TRBJ1-2; D is undetermined. This CDR3 comprises 14 residues. Trimming cost V 10 bases and J 4 bases, with 19 bases left between them. Looked up from germline, CDR1 is MNHEY and CDR2 is SVGAGI. The CDR3 spells CATSPVRAGYGYTF. The CDR3 bases are TGTGCCACATCACCGGTCCGAGCCGGCTATGGCTACACCTTC.

The chain employs TRBV4-1 and TRBJ1-1; D is undetermined. Germline CDR1 and CDR2: MGHRA and YSYEKL. The length of the CDR3 is 14 residues. With 4 bases removed from V and 2 bases from J, the gap between germline ends came to 11 bases. The CDR3, as DNA: TGCGCCAGCAGCCTAGGAGGCCATAACACTGAAGCTTTCTTT. Translating it yields CASSLGGHNTEAFF.

The chain has TRBV5-1 and TRBJ2-2; D not certain. The CDR3 sequence is 16 residues long. Trimming took 0 bases from V and 9 from J, leaving 18 bases between them. Germline-derived CDR1 and CDR2 are SGHRS and YFSETQ. The CDR3 loop reads CASSLAVQGIIWELFF. CDR3 nucleotide sequence: TGCGCCAGCAGCTTGGCCGTACAAGGAATCATCTGGGAGCTGTTTTTT. Supplemented by reference TRBV5-1 and TRBJ2-2, the full variable domain reads KAGVTQTPRYLIKTRGQQVTLSCSPISGHRSVSWYQQTPGQGLQFLFEYFSETQRNKGNFPGRFSGRQFSNSRSEMNVSTLELGDSALYLCASSLAVQGIIWELFFGEGSRLTVL.

The chain is built from TRBV6-4 and TRBJ1-2, with no clear D. Germline V gives CDR1 MRHNA, CDR2 SNTAGT. Trimming shortened V by 3 bases and J by 8 bases, and 13 bases separated the two germline ends. The CDR3 is made up of 13 amino acids. The CDR3 DNA follows: TGTGCCAGCAGTGATTTCGGCCATGGCGGCTACACCTTC. Protein sequence: CASSDFGHGGYTF.

Here the CDR3 reads CASRGPTSGRGQETQYF. In DNA, the CDR3 is TGTGCCAGCAGAGGCCCGACTAGCGGGAGGGGCCAAGAGACCCAGTACTTC. V gene TRBV27 combines with J gene TRBJ2-5; 14 nucleotides line up with TRBD2. The CDR3 is 17 amino acids. The J segment lost 1 base and the V segment lost 6 bases, leaving 7 bases of the junction unmatched. Germline V gene sequence: CDR1 MNHEY, CDR2 SMNVEV (reference sequence).

V is TRBV5-6 and J is TRBJ1-2, with 7 positions matching TRBD1. The CDR3 sequence is 16 residues long. V shed 4 bases and J 4 bases; nucleotides not matched to a gene: 13. The germline V gene encodes CDR1 SGHDT and CDR2 YYEEEE. This chain's CDR3 is CASSTGQVGLGYGYTF. The CDR3 nucleotides are TGTGCCAGCAGCACCGGACAGGTCGGGCTTGGCTATGGCTACACCTTC. Full variable domain (outside the CDR3, taken from reference TRBV5-6 and TRBJ1-2): DAGVTQSPTHLIKTRGQQVTLRCSPKSGHDTVSWYQQALGQGPQFIFQYYEEEERQRGNFPDRFSGHQFPNYSSELNVNALLLGDSALYLCASSTGQVGLGYGYTFGSGTRLTVV.

The chain joins TRBV10-1 to TRBJ2-7; 7 positions match TRBD2. Unmatched junction bases numbered 10, after V lost 2 bases and J lost 6 bases. The CDR3 covers 15 residues. The germline V gene has CDR1 WNHNN and CDR2 SYGVQD (reference sequence). CDR3 coding DNA: TGCGCCAGCAGTGAGCGGGGACTACCGCCCCTCGAGCAGTACTTC. Its protein is CASSERGLPPLEQYF.

The chain employs TRBV27 and TRBJ1-1; the match to TRBD1 covers 9 bases. V dropped 5 bases and J dropped 5; count of bases not matched to a gene: 9. CDR3 size: 15 residues. Germline CDR1 MNHEY, CDR2 SMNVEV (reference sequence). The CDR3 sequence is CASSLRTGAGTEAFF. The CDR3 coding sequence is TGTGCCAGCAGTCTAAGGACAGGGGCTGGAACTGAAGCTTTCTTT.

The rearrangement links TRBV19 to TRBJ2-3; 9 bases are shared with TRBD2. Trimming cost V 4 bases and J 3 bases; bases outside gene matches: 11. The CDR3 length is 17 residues. Germline V gene sequence: CDR1 LNHDA, CDR2 SQIVND (reference sequence). The CDR3 DNA is TGTGCCAGTAGTACCCTGAGGACTAGCGAGGAGACAGATACGCAGTATTTT. Translation gives CASSTLRTSEETDTQYF.

The rearrangement uses TRBV5-6 and TRBJ2-7; TRBD1 agrees at 7 bases. This CDR3 comprises 15 residues. In germline, CDR1 is SGHDT, CDR2 YYEEEE. The V segment lost 4 bases and the J segment 1 base; nucleotides outside the gene matches: 8. The CDR3 DNA sequence: TGTGCCAGCAGCCTACCGGGACAGCGATCCTACGAGCAGTACTTC. Translating it yields CASSLPGQRSYEQYF.

This chain joins TRBV13 and TRBJ2-6; 7 bases line up with TRBD1. Germline V CDR1 and CDR2: PRHDT, FYEKMQ (reference sequence). V gave up 4 bases and J gave up 1 base; unmatched junction bases: 13. The CDR3 runs 19 residues. The CDR3 here is CASSSLPGTERSGANVLTF. In nucleotides, the CDR3 is TGTGCCAGCAGCTCACTACCCGGGACAGAAAGATCTGGGGCCAACGTCCTGACTTTC.

V and J are TRBV27 and TRBJ2-6, with 11 bases aligning to TRBD1. With V trimmed by 0 bases and J by 2 bases, 6 bases remained unmatched. The germline V gene has CDR1 MNHEY and CDR2 SMNVEV (reference sequence). There are 19 residues in the CDR3. Written as DNA, the CDR3 is TGTGCCAGCAGTTTATCGGGGGACAGGGGGGTCCCTGGGGCCAACGTCCTGACTTTC. It is translated as CASSLSGDRGVPGANVLTF.

This chain links TRBV5-6 with TRBJ2-3; weak D call: TRBD1 (5 bases). CDR1 is SGHDT, CDR2 YYEEEE, per germline. The V end lost 1 base, the J end lost 9 bases, and 15 bases lay between the germline ends. The CDR3 runs 14 residues. CDR3 in amino acids: CASSLRGAFGTQYF. As DNA, the CDR3 is TGTGCCAGCAGCTTGAGGGGCGCGTTCGGGACGCAGTATTTT.

This rearrangement joins TRBV9 to TRBJ2-7; D is unclear. In germline, CDR1 is SGDLS, CDR2 YYNGEE. Trimming took off 4 bases at V and 2 bases at J, with 19 bases between the two ends. This CDR3 region has 16 residues. The CDR3 reads CASSPIDPKVPYEQYF. The CDR3 nucleotides read TGTGCCAGCAGCCCTATAGACCCAAAAGTTCCCTACGAGCAGTACTTC.

The V and J genes are TRBV1 and TRBJ2-7; TRBD1, the table's D call, was not compared with the DNA. TRBV1 is assigned pseudogene status. The CDR3 runs 13 residues. This CDR3 is CTSSGDSTYEQYF. In DNA, the CDR3 is TGCACCAGCAGCGGGGACAGTACCTACGAGCAGTACTTC.